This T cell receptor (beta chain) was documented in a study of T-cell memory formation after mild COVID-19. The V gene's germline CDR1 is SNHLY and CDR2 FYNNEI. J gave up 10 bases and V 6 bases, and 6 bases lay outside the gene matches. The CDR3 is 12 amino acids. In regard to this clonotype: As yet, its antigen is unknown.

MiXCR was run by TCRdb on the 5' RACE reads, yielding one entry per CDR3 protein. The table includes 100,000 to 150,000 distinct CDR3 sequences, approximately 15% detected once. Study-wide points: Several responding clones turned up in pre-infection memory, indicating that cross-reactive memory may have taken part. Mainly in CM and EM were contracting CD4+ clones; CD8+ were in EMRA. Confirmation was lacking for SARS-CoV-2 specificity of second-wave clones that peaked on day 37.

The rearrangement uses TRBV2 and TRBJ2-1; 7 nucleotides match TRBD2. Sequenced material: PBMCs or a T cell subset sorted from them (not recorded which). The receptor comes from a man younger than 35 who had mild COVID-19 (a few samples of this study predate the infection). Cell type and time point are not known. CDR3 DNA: TGTGCCAGCAGCCGGGACGGGGGGGAGCAGTTCTTC. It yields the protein CASSRDGGEQFF. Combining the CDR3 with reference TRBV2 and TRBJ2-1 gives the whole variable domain EPEVTQTPSHQVTQMGQEVILRCVPISNHLYFYWYRQILGQKVEFLVSFYNNEISEKSEIFDDQFSVERPDGSNFTLKIRSTKLEDSAMYFCASSRDGGEQFFGPGTRLTVL.